This TCR beta chain was documented in a study of identical twins (TCRdb year 2016). About the investigation overall: TCR alpha and beta repertoires from monozygotic twins, unrelated adults of various ages and cord blood were deep-sequenced to test whether fetal clonotypes persist. To rule out contamination, the twin experiments were replicated at different times with different library preparation protocols. Points the paper makes about the study in general: A weaker excess of twin sharing was found in beta out-of-frame sequences because the signal-to-noise ratio was lowered by fewer shared sequences. Fewer insertions were carried by abundant cord blood beta clonotypes; a weaker similar trend was observed in young adult naive repertoires, while no such trend was observed in memory repertoires. Recombination models systematically underestimated out-of-frame TCR alpha sharing in monozygotic twins but agreed with sharing between unrelated individuals. Because the same donors could not be followed over many years, the conclusions depended on cross-sectional statistical analysis. Invariant T cells such as MAIT and iNKT could partly confound zero-insertion analyses, though diverse VJ usage argued against this for most clonotypes. Compared with coincidental sharing between unrelated individuals, out-of-frame TCR alpha sequences shared between twins showed an excess of sequences with low generation probability.

All donors were healthy Caucasians. The twin cohort consisted of three pairs of female monozygotic twins, all aged about 18 to 29 years. RNA for TCR libraries was isolated from peripheral blood mononuclear cells. The CDR3, from cysteine to phenylalanine, totals 14 residues. The only DNA kept is the CDR3, 42 bases in frame from the first base. Reading the germline V gene (reference sequence) gives CDR1 LGHDT and CDR2 YNNKEL. A distance of 16 bases separates the germline ends of V and J, which lose 6 bases and 8 bases respectively. Turning to this clonotype: What antigen it recognizes has not been identified. Base-call qualities are not available, and no considerably larger clone is one nucleotide away.

The library relied on 5' RACE. The instrument was an Illumina HiSeq 2000. A universal primer binding site was introduced by template switching, and a unique molecular identifier was present in the final cDNA, enabling accurate counting of TCR cDNA molecules. First-strand cDNA for TCR alpha and beta chains was synthesized from specific primers in the conserved constant-segment region. To control for contamination, every cDNA library was double barcoded, receiving both a SMART-Mk sample barcode and Illumina barcodes. TruSeq adapter sequences and Illumina sample barcodes were added in two successive PCR steps. TCR alpha and beta cDNA libraries were sequenced on the Illumina HiSeq platform with custom primers. Under the source paper's analysis protocol: Raw reads were processed with MiGEC to extract unique molecular identifiers, and MiXCR was used to determine CDR3 positions. For each individual, recombination models were inferred using an EM algorithm with the repgenHMM and IGoR tools. The tcR package in R was used for shared clonotype analysis, with sharing normalized by the product of cloneset sizes. To study raw recombination without the effects of thymic and clonal selection, out-of-frame nonproductive sequences were analyzed. TCRdb reanalyzed the raw reads on its own, using fastp at Q25 for trimming and MiXCR for clone calling, and kept in-frame beta chains. Rows matching on CDR3 protein sequence are summarized as one entry with the most common DNA and genes. TCRdb, not the original authors, processed these V and J calls. This sample comprises some 630,000 distinct CDR3 sequences, less than 9% of them detected only once. Jointly, the top ten make up around 1.6% of the sample.

These data were also reused for a study on yellow fever vaccine responses in identical twins. In that second paper, the authors write: The T cell response to vaccination in identical twins was reported by the authors to appear partly convergent and partly personalized. In identical twins, the study followed T cell clones that responded to the vaccine with precision.

Sequencing was carried out using PBMCs. This chain joins TRBV3-1 to TRBJ1-4; a tentative D call is TRBD1 (6 bases match). The sequence derives from a woman between 18 and 30 years old in good health. The CDR3 protein: CASRKRGGTEKLFF. In nucleotides, the sequence is TGTGCCAGCAGAAAACGAGGGGGGACCGAAAAACTGTTTTTT.